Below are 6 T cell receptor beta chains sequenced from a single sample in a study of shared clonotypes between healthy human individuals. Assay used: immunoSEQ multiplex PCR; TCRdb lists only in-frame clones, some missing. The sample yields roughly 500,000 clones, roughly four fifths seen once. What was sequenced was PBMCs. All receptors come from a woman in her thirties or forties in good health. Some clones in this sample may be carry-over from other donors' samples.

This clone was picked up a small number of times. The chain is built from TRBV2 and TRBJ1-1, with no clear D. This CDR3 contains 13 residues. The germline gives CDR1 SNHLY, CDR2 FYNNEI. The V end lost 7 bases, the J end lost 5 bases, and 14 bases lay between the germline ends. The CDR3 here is CASTPNSETEAFF. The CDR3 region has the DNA TGTGCCAGCACCCCGAACAGTGAAACTGAAGCTTTCTTT.

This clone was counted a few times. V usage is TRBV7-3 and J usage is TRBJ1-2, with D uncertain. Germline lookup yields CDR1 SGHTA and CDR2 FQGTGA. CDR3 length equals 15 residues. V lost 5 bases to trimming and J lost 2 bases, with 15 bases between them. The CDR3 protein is CASSPGRGGNYGYTF. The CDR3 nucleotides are TGTGCCAGCAGCCCAGGCCGGGGAGGGAACTATGGCTACACCTTC.

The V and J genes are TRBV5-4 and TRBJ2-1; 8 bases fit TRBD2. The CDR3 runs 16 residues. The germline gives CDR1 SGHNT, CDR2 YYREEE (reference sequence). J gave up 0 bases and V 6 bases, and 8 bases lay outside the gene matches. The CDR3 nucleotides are TGTGCCAGCAAGTCGGGAGGGCCGGGCTCCTACAATGAGCAGTTCTTC. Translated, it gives CASKSGGPGSYNEQFF.

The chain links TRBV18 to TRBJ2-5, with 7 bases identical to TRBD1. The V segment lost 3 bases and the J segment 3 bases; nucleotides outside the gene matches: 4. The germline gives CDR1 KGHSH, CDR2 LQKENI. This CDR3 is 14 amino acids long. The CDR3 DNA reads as TGTGCCAGCTCACCGGCTACAGGGGAAGAGACCCAGTACTTC. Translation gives CASSPATGEETQYF.

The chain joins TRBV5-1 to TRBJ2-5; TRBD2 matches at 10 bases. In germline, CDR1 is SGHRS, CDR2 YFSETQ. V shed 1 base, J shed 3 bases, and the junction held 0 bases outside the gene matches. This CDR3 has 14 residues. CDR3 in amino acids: CASSLTSGEETQYF. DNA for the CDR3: TGCGCCAGCAGCTTGACTAGCGGGGAAGAGACCCAGTACTTC. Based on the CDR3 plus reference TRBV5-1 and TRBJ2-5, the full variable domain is KAGVTQTPRYLIKTRGQQVTLSCSPISGHRSVSWYQQTPGQGLQFLFEYFSETQRNKGNFPGRFSGRQFSNSRSEMNVSTLELGDSALYLCASSLTSGEETQYFGPGTRLLVL.

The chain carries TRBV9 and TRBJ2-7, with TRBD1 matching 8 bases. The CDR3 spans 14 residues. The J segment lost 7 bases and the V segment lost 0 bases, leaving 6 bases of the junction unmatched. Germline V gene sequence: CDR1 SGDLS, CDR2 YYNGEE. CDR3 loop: CASSVGGQAREQYF. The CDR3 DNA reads TGTGCCAGCAGCGTAGGGGGACAGGCAAGGGAGCAGTACTTC.